Shown below are 27 T cell receptor beta chains from a single sample sequenced in a study of blood T cell repertoires in COVID-19. TCRdb's copy holds only in-frame clones and misses some; the assay was immunoSEQ multiplex PCR. Of 160,000 or so clones in the sample, around 90% were seen once. Specimen: peripheral blood. The receptor set was obtained from a man in his sixties with acute or convalescent COVID-19.

This chain joins TRBV7-9 and TRBJ1-2, with a tentative D call TRBD1 (6 bases). V lost 0 bases, J lost 8 bases, and 16 bases lay in between. CDR1 and CDR2 from the germline V gene are SEHNR and FQNEAQ (reference sequence). The length of the CDR3 is 15 residues. The CDR3 reads CASSLARAGANGYTF. The CDR3 DNA sequence: TGTGCCAGCAGCTTAGCGCGGGCGGGGGCGAACGGCTACACCTTC.

The chain carries TRBV19 and TRBJ2-1; D is uncertain. The germline CDR1 and CDR2 sequences are LNHDA and SQIVND (reference sequence). This CDR3 spans 14 amino acids. Trimming cost V 5 bases and J 5 bases, with 13 bases left between them. CDR3 amino acids: CASSPRVKNNEQFF. The CDR3 nucleotides read TGTGCCAGTAGTCCCCGGGTCAAGAACAATGAGCAGTTCTTC.

The rearrangement uses TRBV5-4 and TRBJ1-4; 9 nucleotides agree with TRBD1. CDR3 size: 17 residues. The V and J ends lost 4 bases and 0 bases, in that order; junction bases with no gene match: 7. Germline loops: CDR1 SGHNT, CDR2 YYREEE (reference sequence). The CDR3 sequence: CASSPGTGTATNEKLFF. The DNA for the CDR3 is TGTGCCAGCAGCCCCGGGACAGGGACAGCAACTAATGAAAAACTGTTTTTT.

The chain recombines TRBV7-9 with TRBJ1-1, with D tentatively TRBD1 (6 bases). The CDR3 totals 12 residues. CDR1 SEHNR and CDR2 FQNEAQ come from the germline V gene (reference sequence). V lost 11 bases and J 4 bases, leaving 14 bases between the germline ends. CDR3: CAGHRVGTEAFF. DNA for the CDR3: TGTGCCGGACACAGGGTAGGCACTGAAGCTTTCTTT. The complete variable domain, with remaining parts taken from reference TRBV7-9 and TRBJ1-1, reads DTGVSQNPRHKITKRGQNVTFRCDPISEHNRLYWYRQTLGQGPEFLTYFQNEAQLEKSRLLSDRFSAERPKGSFSTLEIQRTEQGDSAMYLCAGHRVGTEAFFGQGTRLTVV.

Of note for this clone: The same CDR3 also results from other DNA sequences found in this sample. The J gene is TRBJ1-1, the V gene TRBV13; perhaps TRBD1 as D (5 bases). The V and J ends lost 2 bases and 5 bases respectively, with 12 bases between them. CDR3 length: 14 amino acids. Germline CDR1 is PRHDT and CDR2 is FYEKMQ (reference sequence). The CDR3 DNA is TGTGCCAGCAGCTTACAAGGAAGGGGAACTGAAGCTTTCTTT. This gives the protein CASSLQGRGTEAFF. The entire variable domain, with the rest obtained from reference TRBV13 and TRBJ1-1, is as follows: AAGVIQSPRHLIKEKRETATLKCYPIPRHDTVYWYQQGPGQDPQFLISFYEKMQSDKGSIPDRFSAQQFSDYHSELNMSSLELGDSALYFCASSLQGRGTEAFFGQGTRLTVV.

The genes are TRBV12-3 or TRBV12-4 and TRBJ1-1, with a weak D call TRBD1 (6 bases). The CDR3 is 12 amino acids. V was cut by 6 bases and J by 6 bases, with 11 bases left in between. The DNA of the CDR3 is TGTGCCAGCAGCGGGGACATGGCTGAAGCTTTCTTT. The encoded protein is CASSGDMAEAFF.

The rearrangement uses TRBV5-1 and TRBJ2-1, with 13 bases that match TRBD2. With V trimmed by 4 bases and J by 6 bases, 13 bases remained unmatched. CDR3 length equals 18 residues. The V gene's germline CDR1 is SGHRS and CDR2 YFSETQ. CDR3 nucleotides: TGCGCCAGCAGCCCGCGGACTAGCGGGGGCCCCAGAGGCAATGAGCAGTTCTTC. It is translated as CASSPRTSGGPRGNEQFF.

This chain joins TRBV21-1 and TRBJ2-5; the D call in the table, TRBD1, was not verified against the DNA. TRBV21-1 is marked as a pseudogene. The CDR3 runs to 19 residues. Here the CDR3 DNA reads TGTGCCAGTACCACATTACAGGGGGCGTCAGGTGCGCTTCAAGAGACCCAGTACTTC. Translated, it gives CASTTLQGASGALQETQYF.

The chain joins TRBV2 to TRBJ2-2; D is possibly TRBD2 (5 bases). This CDR3 region has 13 residues. The germline V and J ends were trimmed by 2 bases and 6 bases, with 7 bases remaining between them. In germline, CDR1 is SNHLY, CDR2 FYNNEI. CDR3 in amino acids: CASSESGAGELFF. In DNA form, the CDR3 reads TGTGCCAGCAGTGAATCCGGGGCCGGGGAGCTGTTTTTT. The entire variable domain, with the rest obtained from reference TRBV2 and TRBJ2-2, is as follows: EPEVTQTPSHQVTQMGQEVILRCVPISNHLYFYWYRQILGQKVEFLVSFYNNEISEKSEIFDDQFSVERPDGSNFTLKIRSTKLEDSAMYFCASSESGAGELFFGEGSRLTVL.

The CDR3: CASSVGTSGGAQNEQFF. CDR3 sequence (DNA): TGTGCCAGCAGCGTAGGGACTAGCGGGGGGGCACAGAATGAGCAGTTCTTC. V usage is TRBV9 and J usage is TRBJ2-1; 15 bases align to TRBD2. The germline CDR1 and CDR2 sequences are SGDLS and YYNGEE. The V segment lost 0 bases and the J segment 7 bases; nucleotides outside the gene matches: 5. The CDR3 spans 17 residues.

The chain employs TRBV6-5 and TRBJ1-5; TRBD1 aligns across 7 bases. Germline V gene data show CDR1 as MNHEY and CDR2 as SVGAGI. This CDR3 is built from 14 residues. The J segment lost 0 bases and the V segment lost 9 bases, leaving 5 bases of the junction unmatched. This chain's CDR3 is CASTGVLSNQPQHF. In DNA form, the CDR3 reads TGTGCCAGTACAGGGGTCCTTAGCAATCAGCCCCAGCATTTT.

The chain combines TRBV7-8 with TRBJ1-4; D is uncertain. Germline assignment: CDR1 SGHVS and CDR2 FQNEAQ. Between the trimmed V and J ends, which lost 3 bases and 10 bases, there was a span of 6 bases. The length of the CDR3 is 11 residues. This chain's CDR3 is CASSFERKLFF. CDR3 sequence (DNA): TGTGCCAGCAGCTTCGAGAGAAAACTGTTTTTT.

The V call is TRBV18, the J call TRBJ2-1, with D maybe TRBD1 (6 bases). Trimming left V 4 bases short and J 2 bases short, with 15 bases between. The CDR3 is 16 residues long. CDR1 is KGHSH and CDR2 is LQKENI in the germline V gene. CDR3 DNA: TGTGCCAGCTCACTCAGGGGTGATGGTACCTACAATGAGCAGTTCTTC. The encoded protein is CASSLRGDGTYNEQFF.

This clone has a handful of counts. The V gene is TRBV23-1, the J gene TRBJ1-1; D uncertain. TRBV23-1 is designated an ORF whose function remains uncertain. The germline V and J ends were trimmed by 1 base and 5 bases, with 8 bases remaining between them. This CDR3 spans 13 amino acids. The CDR3 sequence: CASSQCGWTEAFF. The CDR3 coding sequence is TGCGCCAGCAGTCAATGCGGGTGGACTGAAGCTTTCTTT.

The rearrangement links TRBV7-2 to TRBJ2-7; D unclear. The CDR3 has 13 amino acids. Trimming removed 4 bases from V and 1 base from J, with 8 bases in between. Germline-derived CDR1 and CDR2 are SGHTA and FQGNSA. In nucleotides, the CDR3 is TGTGCCAGCAGCTCCCGCGGTTCCTACGAGCAGTACTTC. Encoded protein: CASSSRGSYEQYF.

The J gene is TRBJ2-2, the V gene TRBV10-1; TRBD2 aligns across 8 bases. Germline-derived CDR1 and CDR2 are WNHNN and SYGVQD (reference sequence). The CDR3 length is 16 residues. V dropped 4 bases and J dropped 2; count of bases not matched to a gene: 6. The chain's CDR3 is CASSGLAGGNTGELFF. As DNA, the CDR3 is TGCGCCAGCAGTGGGCTGGCGGGGGGCAACACCGGGGAGCTGTTTTTT.

The rearrangement joins TRBV6-5 to TRBJ1-1; D call uncertain. This CDR3 is 12 amino acids long. The V and J ends lost 6 bases and 5 bases respectively, with 10 bases between them. The germline CDR1 and CDR2 sequences are MNHEY and SVGAGI. CDR3 in amino acids: CASRESSTEAFF. CDR3 DNA sequence: TGTGCCAGCAGGGAGTCGTCAACTGAAGCTTTCTTT.

This chain joins TRBV7-9 and TRBJ1-3, with D possibly TRBD1 on 5 matching bases. The V end was cut by 6 bases, the J end by 0 bases, with 15 bases between. The germline V gene has CDR1 SEHNR and CDR2 FQNEAQ (reference sequence). The CDR3 sequence is 16 residues long. The CDR3 is CASSPYTGDSGNTIYF. The DNA for the CDR3 is TGTGCCAGCAGTCCTTATACAGGCGACTCTGGAAACACCATATATTTT.

This chain joins TRBV3-1 (or the pseudogene TRBV3-2) and TRBJ2-7; 10 bases map to TRBD1. The germline V gene has CDR1 LGHDT and CDR2 YNNKEL (reference sequence). V shed 0 bases, J shed 5 bases, and the junction held 10 bases outside the gene matches. The CDR3 has 17 amino acids. CDR3: CASSQDGGQGICNEQYF. The CDR3 bases are TGTGCCAGCAGCCAAGATGGGGGACAGGGGATCTGCAACGAGCAGTACTTC.

This clone showed up just a few times. The CDR3: CAIRNSYSNQPQHF. CDR3 sequence (DNA): TGTGCCATCAGGAACAGTTATAGCAATCAGCCCCAGCATTTT. This chain joins TRBV10-3 and TRBJ1-5; D unclear. CDR3 length: 14 residues. Germline lookup yields CDR1 ENHRY and CDR2 SYGVKD. V gave up 6 bases and J gave up 0 bases, with 9 bases separating them.

V and J are TRBV19 and TRBJ2-7; TRBD1 might be the D (6 bases). Germline V gene data show CDR1 as LNHDA and CDR2 as SQIVND (reference sequence). This CDR3 region has 13 residues. The germline V and J ends were trimmed by 10 bases and 1 base, with 14 bases remaining between them. CDR3 sequence reads: CATKGENSYEQYF. CDR3 nucleotides: TGTGCCACCAAGGGGGAAAATTCCTACGAGCAGTACTTC. The complete variable domain, with remaining parts taken from reference TRBV19 and TRBJ2-7, reads DGGITQSPKYLFRKEGQNVTLSCEQNLNHDAMYWYRQDPGQGLRLIYYSQIVNDFQKGDIAEGYSVSREKKESFPLTVTSAQKNPTAFYLCATKGENSYEQYFGPGTRLTVT.

The chain is built from TRBV10-3 and TRBJ1-1, with TRBD1 matching 7 bases. This CDR3 is built from 14 residues. Germline V lookup: CDR1 ENHRY, CDR2 SYGVKD. Trimming at V came to 6 bases and at J to 5 bases, leaving 9 bases not matched to a gene. This CDR3 reads CAIRNTGVGTEAFF. DNA for the CDR3: TGTGCCATCAGGAACACAGGGGTCGGTACTGAAGCTTTCTTT.

The chain carries TRBV6-5 and TRBJ1-5, with D perhaps matching TRBD1 (5 bases). V was pared by 3 bases and J by 7 bases, with 13 bases between. This CDR3 spans 14 amino acids. Germline CDR1 and CDR2: MNHEY and SVGAGI. The CDR3 is CASSYGRGGQPQHF. CDR3 nucleotides: TGTGCCAGCAGTTATGGTCGGGGGGGGCAGCCCCAGCATTTT.

The chain joins TRBV6-2 or TRBV6-3 to TRBJ1-6; 7 bases map to TRBD1. This CDR3 is built from 15 residues. Germline assignment: CDR1 MNHEY and CDR2 SVGEGT. The trim removed 2 bases at V and 8 bases at J, leaving 6 bases unmatched. This chain's CDR3 is CASSYPGTAYSPLHF. The CDR3 DNA is TGTGCCAGCAGTTACCCGGGGACAGCTTATTCACCCCTCCACTTT.

The CDR3 DNA reads TGTGCCACCAGCAGAGATCAAGGGACAGGGTTCGCCAGGGGCAACATTCAGTACTTC. Its protein is CATSRDQGTGFARGNIQYF. The chain links TRBV15 to TRBJ2-4, with TRBD1 matching 9 bases. This CDR3 region has 19 residues. CDR1 is LNHNV and CDR2 is YYDKDF in the germline V gene (reference sequence). V trimming: 0 bases; J trimming: 7 bases; junction bases outside the gene matches: 16.

This chain connects TRBV9 to TRBJ1-4, with D maybe TRBD1 (6 bases). CDR1 SGDLS and CDR2 YYNGEE come from the germline V gene. This CDR3 is 15 amino acids long. Trimming pared 2 bases from V and 8 bases from J, leaving 16 bases between. DNA of the CDR3: TGTGCCAGCAGCGTGCGGACAGAGCTCCACGAAAAACTGTTTTTT. Its translation: CASSVRTELHEKLFF.

The V gene is TRBV6-5, the J gene TRBJ1-5; a weak D match, TRBD1 (6 bases). Germline V gene data show CDR1 as MNHEY and CDR2 as SVGAGI. The ends were cut back, 6 bases at V and 1 base at J, with 10 bases in the middle. This CDR3 comprises 14 residues. For the CDR3, the DNA is TGTGCCAGCAGCCCCGGACAGAGCAATCAGCCCCAGCATTTT. This translates into CASSPGQSNQPQHF.